The clone carrying this TCR beta chain has a count of ten or more. Its specificity is not known. V lost 2 bases to trimming and J lost 2 bases; unmatched junction nucleotides: 13. The CDR3 consists of 18 residues. Germline CDR1 SNHLY, CDR2 FYNNEI. Libraries of TCR beta came from iRepertoire HTBI primers plus Arm-PCR of CDR3 regions. TCRdb called the multiplex PCR reads again in MiXCR, with one record for every CDR3 protein. The sample has fewer than 350,000 distinct CDR3 sequences; 18% are singletons. The time point here: newly diagnosed GD, antithyroid drugs for less than 3 months. PBMC RNA was the source of the TCR library. The data belong to a study of regulatory T cells in long-lasting Graves disease. General study results and limits: Not thyroid tissue but only peripheral blood was studied.

This receptor was taken from a female donor with Graves disease. The sample here was peripheral blood mononuclear cells (PBMCs), taken at new diagnosis, from a patient treated with antithyroid drugs. V gene TRBV2 combines with J gene TRBJ2-3, with 7 bases lining up with TRBD1. This chain's CDR3 is CASSERNVGTDYTDTQYF. The CDR3 DNA reads as TGTGCCAGCAGTGAACGGAACGTTGGGACAGACTACACAGATACGCAGTATTTT.